Listed here are 32 T cell receptor beta chains from one sample, sequenced in a study of T cell repertoires in cytomegalovirus infection. No antigens are known for them. TCRdb passed the reads through MiXCR, listing each CDR3 protein once. This sample carries about 920,000 distinct CDR3 sequences, around 31% of them seen once, and the ten largest clones take roughly 13%. Sample: cultured CD8+ T cells from PBMCs, taken from culture after CMV antigen stimulation. These receptors all come from a human donor in good health (CMV status not recorded). Some clones in this sample may be carry-over from other donors' samples.

Regarding this clonotype: A much larger clone lies a single base off, so this may be a read error. V usage is TRBV7-4 and J usage is TRBJ2-2; 11 positions match TRBD1. The CDR3 totals 15 residues. Trimming at V came to 7 bases and at J to 7 bases, leaving 8 bases not matched to a gene. Looked up from germline, CDR1 is SGHVT and CDR2 is SQSDAQ. CDR3 coding DNA: TGTGCCAGCACCTGGACAGGGGGCGACATCGGGGAGCTGTTTTTT. It translates to CASTWTGGDIGELFF.

This chain links TRBV5-6 with TRBJ2-7; TRBD1 matches at 7 bases. The germline V gene encodes CDR1 SGHDT and CDR2 YYEEEE. Germline trimming cut 1 base from V and 3 bases from J; bases unmatched to any gene: 7. There are 15 residues in the CDR3. Written as DNA, the CDR3 is TGTGCCAGCAGCTTGACGGCAGGGGGATTCTACGAGCAGTACTTC. This encodes CASSLTAGGFYEQYF.

This clonotype was counted a few times. V is TRBV6-6 and J is TRBJ1-1, with D hard to call. This CDR3 comprises 11 residues. The germline V and J ends were trimmed by 6 bases and 7 bases, with 9 bases remaining between them. Germline CDR1 is MNHNY and CDR2 is SVGAGI (reference sequence). As DNA, the CDR3 is TGTGCCAGCAGAACCGGGTTTGAAGCTTTCTTT. Its protein is CASRTGFEAFF.

The genes are TRBV13 and TRBJ1-6; no definite D call. Trimming pared 5 bases from V and 4 bases from J, leaving 9 bases between. The CDR3 runs to 14 residues. From germline, CDR1 is PRHDT and CDR2 FYEKMQ (reference sequence). CDR3 sequence (DNA): TGTGCCAGCAGCCAAAATCCTTATAATTCACCCCTCCACTTT. Amino acid sequence: CASSQNPYNSPLHF.

V and J are TRBV15 and TRBJ2-6; tentative D call: TRBD2 (6 bases). CDR1 LNHNV and CDR2 YYDKDF come from the germline V gene (reference sequence). V lost 0 bases to trimming and J lost 0 bases, with 18 bases between them. The CDR3 consists of 20 residues. CDR3 nucleotides: TGTGCCACCAGCAGAGATGGGGGACTTACTACTGTCTCTGGGGCCAACGTCCTGACTTTC. Its protein product is CATSRDGGLTTVSGANVLTF.

V and J are TRBV10-3 and TRBJ2-6; 7 nucleotides align to TRBD1. CDR3 size: 17 residues. The V segment lost 4 bases and the J segment 1 base; nucleotides outside the gene matches: 7. The germline CDR1 and CDR2 sequences are ENHRY and SYGVKD. CDR3 region: CAISAKGANSGANVLTF. DNA for the CDR3: TGTGCCATCAGTGCTAAGGGGGCGAATTCTGGGGCCAACGTCCTGACTTTC.

There are a few counts of this clonotype. This rearrangement joins TRBV7-9 to TRBJ2-1, with D hard to call. The length of the CDR3 is 15 residues. Germline V CDR1 and CDR2: SEHNR, FQNEAQ (reference sequence). With 5 bases removed from V and 0 bases from J, the gap between germline ends came to 11 bases. The CDR3 DNA reads as TGTGCCAGCAGCCCCCCCTTGGACTCCTACAATGAGCAGTTCTTC. It is translated as CASSPPLDSYNEQFF.

This chain links TRBV10-3 with TRBJ2-7; tentatively, D is TRBD1 (5 bases). The germline V and J ends were trimmed by 7 bases and 1 base, with 14 bases remaining between them. The CDR3 length is 14 residues. Per germline, CDR1 ENHRY and CDR2 SYGVKD. CDR3 region: CAINRVGDSYEQYF. CDR3 in DNA: TGTGCCATCAATCGAGTAGGGGATTCCTACGAGCAGTACTTC.

A word on this clonotype: Germline and junction disagree at one end, which may indicate a read error. The rearrangement links TRBV7-9 to TRBJ1-2, with TRBD1 identical over 9 bases. The germline CDR1 and CDR2 sequences are SEHNR and FQNEAQ (reference sequence). The CDR3 length is 15 residues. The CDR3 spells CVSSLGGQGYYGYTF. The CDR3 nucleotides are TGTGTCAGCAGCTTAGGGGGACAGGGCTACTATGGCTACACCTTC.

The chain carries TRBV19 and TRBJ2-7, with D tentatively TRBD1 or TRBD2 (5 bases each). CDR3 size: 13 residues. The ends were cut back, 10 bases at V and 0 bases at J, with 13 bases in the middle. The germline V gene encodes CDR1 LNHDA and CDR2 SQIVND (reference sequence). The DNA for the CDR3 is TGTGCCACCCGAGGGGCAGGCTCCTACGAGCAGTACTTC. Translation: CATRGAGSYEQYF.

This clonotype was counted a few times. The chain couples TRBV7-2 to TRBJ2-3, with 9 bases aligning to TRBD2. V was pared by 1 base and J by 1 base, with 6 bases of the junction left unmatched. From germline, CDR1 is SGHTA and CDR2 FQGNSA. The CDR3 extends over 17 amino acids. The CDR3 DNA reads TGTGCCAGCAGCTTAGATTTTAGCGGGGGAGGCACAGATACGCAGTATTTT. Protein product: CASSLDFSGGGTDTQYF.

CDR3 region: CASSFQGSAYEQYV. Written as DNA, the CDR3 is TGTGCCAGCAGCTTTCAGGGATCGGCCTACGAGCAGTACGTC. The chain recombines TRBV6-2 or TRBV6-3 with TRBJ2-7, with D perhaps matching TRBD1 (5 bases). Germline V gene sequence: CDR1 MNHEY, CDR2 SVGEGT. Trimming cost V 6 bases and J 2 bases, with 14 bases left between them. The CDR3 is 14 amino acids.

The genes are TRBV7-9 and TRBJ2-3, with 9 bases aligning to TRBD1. The length of the CDR3 is 15 residues. V gave up 1 base and J gave up 2 bases; unmatched junction bases: 1. Germline V lookup: CDR1 SEHNR, CDR2 FQNEAQ (reference sequence). The CDR3 region is CASSLGTGDTDTQYF. Here the CDR3 DNA reads TGTGCCAGCAGCTTAGGGACAGGGGACACAGATACGCAGTATTTT.

This chain uses TRBV4-3 with TRBJ2-3; the D gene could be TRBD1 or TRBD2 (5 bases each). Trimming left V 4 bases short and J 5 bases short, with 13 bases between. The CDR3 sequence is 14 residues long. Germline V gene lookup returns CDR1 LGHNA and CDR2 YSLEER. The CDR3 sequence: CASSPERDLDTQYF. CDR3 DNA: TGCGCCAGCAGCCCCGAAAGGGACCTAGATACGCAGTATTTT.

This clonotype was detected only a few times. The V call is TRBV6-1, the J call TRBJ1-6; weak D call: TRBD1 (5 bases). Germline-derived CDR1 and CDR2 are MNHNS and SASEGT. The CDR3 contains 14 residues. Trimming took 10 bases from V and 7 from J, leaving 17 bases between them. The CDR3, as DNA: TGTGCCATCGGGACGAGGCAGAGCAATTCACCCCTCCACTTT. This sequence encodes CAIGTRQSNSPLHF.

The CDR3 sequence: CASSQLQSGYGYTF. The CDR3 coding sequence is TGTGCCAGCAGCCAACTGCAGAGCGGCTATGGCTACACCTTC. This chain connects TRBV14 to TRBJ1-2, with D unclear. The germline V gene has CDR1 SGHDN and CDR2 FVKESK. The CDR3 loop spans 14 amino acids. The V end was cut by 2 bases, the J end by 4 bases, with 11 bases between.

This chain connects TRBV19 to TRBJ2-1; D gene ambiguous. CDR3 length equals 14 residues. The V end was cut by 1 base, the J end by 0 bases, with 4 bases between. Germline-derived CDR1 and CDR2 are LNHDA and SQIVND (reference sequence). The CDR3 spells CASSIGNSYNEQFF. DNA for the CDR3: TGTGCCAGTAGTATAGGGAACTCCTACAATGAGCAGTTCTTC.

This sequence joins TRBV7-6 and TRBJ2-2; D possibly corresponds to TRBD1 (6 bases). V was trimmed by 5 bases and J by 1 base, leaving 8 bases between them. This CDR3 contains 14 residues. CDR1 and CDR2 from the germline V gene are SGHVS and FNYEAQ. This CDR3 is CASSTGRNTGELFF. The CDR3, as DNA: TGTGCCAGCAGCACAGGGCGGAACACCGGGGAGCTGTTTTTT. Filled out from reference TRBV7-6 and TRBJ2-2, the complete variable domain reads GAGVSQSPRYKVTKRGQDVALRCDPISGHVSLYWYRQALGQGPEFLTYFNYEAQQDKSGLPNDRFSAERPEGSISTLTIQRTEQRDSAMYRCASSTGRNTGELFFGEGSRLTVL.

This clonotype was counted only a few times. The chain links TRBV28 to TRBJ2-3; D might be TRBD1 or TRBD2, each matching 5 bases. Germline V lookup: CDR1 MDHEN, CDR2 SYDVKM. This CDR3 is 14 amino acids long. Trimming left V 9 bases short and J 2 bases short, with 15 bases between. The CDR3 sequence: CASLGVGVTDTQYF. CDR3 nucleotides: TGTGCCAGTCTCGGCGTGGGGGTCACAGATACGCAGTATTTT.

This chain uses TRBV19 with TRBJ1-2; 9 nucleotides line up with TRBD1. The CDR3 is 12 residues long. V trimming: 10 bases; J trimming: 8 bases; junction bases outside the gene matches: 8. Germline lookup yields CDR1 LNHDA and CDR2 SQIVND (reference sequence). This CDR3 is CATAQGAQGYTF. In DNA form, the CDR3 reads TGTGCCACTGCACAGGGGGCGCAAGGCTACACCTTC. The variable domain in full, completed from reference TRBV19 and TRBJ1-2, reads DGGITQSPKYLFRKEGQNVTLSCEQNLNHDAMYWYRQDPGQGLRLIYYSQIVNDFQKGDIAEGYSVSREKKESFPLTVTSAQKNPTAFYLCATAQGAQGYTFGSGTRLTVV.

The rearrangement uses TRBV19 and TRBJ1-2, with D unresolved. Between the trimmed V and J ends, which lost 1 base and 4 bases, there was a span of 7 bases. CDR1 is LNHDA and CDR2 is SQIVND in the germline V gene (reference sequence). This CDR3 contains 13 residues. The CDR3 spells CASSIATSYGYTF. As DNA, the CDR3 is TGTGCCAGTAGTATAGCCACCTCCTATGGCTACACCTTC.

The chain couples TRBV25-1 to TRBJ1-2; 7 bases align to TRBD1. CDR3 length: 11 amino acids. With V trimmed by 7 bases and J by 5 bases, 1 base remained unmatched. Germline-derived CDR1 and CDR2 are MGHDK and SYGVNS. CDR3 loop: CASKQGYGYTF. In nucleotides, the CDR3 is TGTGCCAGCAAACAGGGGTATGGCTACACCTTC.

In this sample, this clonotype turned up a few times. V is TRBV20-1 and J is TRBJ2-7, with unresolved D. There are 14 residues in the CDR3. Between the trimmed V and J ends, which lost 2 bases and 0 bases, there was a span of 11 bases. Germline V gene data show CDR1 as DFQATT and CDR2 as SNEGSKA (reference sequence). CDR3 nucleotide sequence: TGCAGTGCTAGATCCGGAGCGAGCTCCTACGAGCAGTACGTC. It translates to CSARSGASSYEQYV.

The chain's CDR3 is CASSPGGNFQETQYF. For the CDR3, the DNA is TGTGCCAGCTCACCCGGGGGTAATTTCCAAGAGACCCAGTACTTC. This sequence joins TRBV18 and TRBJ2-5; tentative D call: TRBD2 (6 bases). The germline V and J ends were trimmed by 3 bases and 1 base, with 12 bases remaining between them. The V gene's germline CDR1 is KGHSH and CDR2 LQKENI. CDR3 length: 15 amino acids.

This chain connects TRBV12-3 or TRBV12-4 to TRBJ1-2, with a possible D match to TRBD1 (6 bases). V was trimmed by 7 bases and J by 6 bases, leaving 18 bases between them. The CDR3 runs 14 residues. CDR3 sequence: CASNPGHIQNGYTF. In nucleotides, the CDR3 is TGTGCCAGCAACCCGGGACACATTCAGAATGGCTACACCTTC.

CDR3 nucleotides: TGTGCCATCAGTGAGTTCGACAATGAGCAGTTCTTC. Translation gives CAISEFDNEQFF. This chain links TRBV10-3 with TRBJ2-1, with D unclear. V dropped 1 base and J dropped 5 bases, with 3 bases sitting between them. The CDR3 runs to 12 residues. Germline assignment: CDR1 ENHRY and CDR2 SYGVKD.

This clonotype was detected only a few times. The rearrangement links TRBV28 to TRBJ2-6; the D gene is possibly TRBD1 (5 bases). From germline, CDR1 is MDHEN and CDR2 SYDVKM. The CDR3 extends over 15 amino acids. Trimming shortened V by 7 bases and J by 2 bases, and 12 bases separated the two germline ends. The DNA for the CDR3 is TGTGCCAGCACCCAGGGATATCCTGGGGCCAACGTCCTGACTTTC. Translation gives CASTQGYPGANVLTF.

This clonotype was detected a few times. The chain couples TRBV6-6 to TRBJ2-3; D is unclear. V was shortened by 2 bases and J by 0 bases, with 15 bases between the two germline ends. CDR3 length: 17 amino acids. The germline V gene encodes CDR1 MNHNY and CDR2 SVGAGI (reference sequence). The CDR3 coding sequence is TGTGCCAGCAGTTACGTGACAACTCTGAGTAGCACAGATACGCAGTATTTT. Encoded protein: CASSYVTTLSSTDTQYF.

The chain links TRBV24-1 to TRBJ1-5; a possible D gene is TRBD1 (6 bases). Trimming removed 2 bases at V and 0 bases at J, with 13 bases between. Per the germline V gene, CDR1 is KGHDR and CDR2 is SFDVKD. This CDR3 has 17 residues. CDR3 loop: CATSDSRTEYSNQPQHF. CDR3 DNA sequence: TGTGCCACCAGTGATTCTCGGACAGAATATAGCAATCAGCCCCAGCATTTT.

This clonotype turned up a few times. V usage is TRBV27 and J usage is TRBJ2-1; TRBD2 might be the D (5 bases). The V end lost 2 bases, the J end lost 8 bases, and 13 bases lay between the germline ends. The CDR3 is 14 residues long. CDR1 is MNHEY, CDR2 SMNVEV, per germline (reference sequence). CDR3 region: CASSLNPFGDEQFF. CDR3 DNA: TGTGCCAGCAGTTTAAATCCTTTCGGGGATGAGCAGTTCTTC.

The chain carries TRBV2 and TRBJ2-5, with 12 bases that match TRBD2. Losses at the gene ends were 6 bases for V and 2 bases for J; bases not matched to a gene: 4. The CDR3 is made up of 15 amino acids. Per the germline V gene, CDR1 is SNHLY and CDR2 is FYNNEI. The chain's CDR3 is CASRRTSGAQETQYF. Written as DNA, the CDR3 is TGTGCCAGCAGACGGACTAGCGGGGCTCAAGAGACCCAGTACTTC. The entire variable domain, with the rest obtained from reference TRBV2 and TRBJ2-5, is as follows: EPEVTQTPSHQVTQMGQEVILRCVPISNHLYFYWYRQILGQKVEFLVSFYNNEISEKSEIFDDQFSVERPDGSNFTLKIRSTKLEDSAMYFCASRRTSGAQETQYFGPGTRLLVL.

The chain recombines TRBV6-1 with TRBJ1-5, with D perhaps matching TRBD1 (5 bases). CDR3 length equals 14 residues. V was clipped by 7 bases and J by 9 bases, with 19 bases between them. From germline, CDR1 is MNHNS and CDR2 SASEGT. Written as DNA, the CDR3 is TGTGCCAGCATCAGGGCCCTCCTTCAGGGGCCCCAGCATTTT. It codes for CASIRALLQGPQHF.